The 17 T cell receptor beta chains in this list originate from one sample, sequenced in a study of shared clonotypes between healthy human individuals. The method was immunoSEQ multiplex PCR; TCRdb's version includes in-frame clones alone and lacks a portion of them. There are about 710,000 clones in the sample; 73% occur only once, and 1.5% to 2% lies in the top ten. Sequenced sample: memory CD4+ T cells sorted from blood. As to subset: CD45RA-negative fraction. The receptors stem from a woman aged 25 to 45 in good health.

The chain carries TRBV19 and TRBJ2-7; 10 bases are a match to TRBD1. V shed 5 bases, J shed 5 bases, and the junction held 9 bases outside the gene matches. This CDR3 comprises 15 residues. Germline V gene sequence: CDR1 LNHDA, CDR2 SQIVND (reference sequence). The CDR3 loop reads CASSVGTGAGNEQYF. The CDR3 region has the DNA TGTGCCAGTAGTGTGGGGACAGGGGCCGGGAACGAGCAGTACTTC.

The rearrangement joins TRBV28 to TRBJ2-7; D gene unclear. The CDR3 extends over 17 amino acids. V lost 1 base and J lost 9, with 25 bases in between. The germline CDR1 and CDR2 sequences are MDHEN and SYDVKM. CDR3 amino acids: CASSLSYRGRIVPGQYF. CDR3 coding DNA: TGTGCCAGCAGTTTATCTTATAGAGGCCGGATAGTGCCCGGGCAGTACTTC.

This clone was picked up a small number of times. The chain recombines TRBV11-3 with TRBJ2-2, with 9 bases identical to TRBD1. V was pared by 7 bases and J by 3 bases, with 9 bases of the junction left unmatched. The CDR3 contains 16 residues. Germline-derived CDR1 and CDR2 are SGHNT and YENEEA. CDR3 residues: CASISTGTGHTGELFF. CDR3 DNA: TGTGCCAGCATCTCGACCGGGACAGGGCACACCGGGGAGCTGTTTTTT.

V gene TRBV30 combines with J gene TRBJ2-3; TRBD1 might be the D (6 bases). The CDR3 contains 16 residues. In germline, CDR1 is GTSNPN, CDR2 SVGIG (reference sequence). V shed 3 bases and J shed 5 bases, with 21 bases lying between them. The CDR3 nucleotides read TGTGCCTGGAGCCTCCCCGGTCAGGGGATTGGAGATACGCAGTATTTT. This encodes CAWSLPGQGIGDTQYF.

This sequence joins TRBV6-1 and TRBJ1-1; no definite D call. CDR1 is MNHNS, CDR2 SASEGT, per germline. V was shortened by 8 bases and J by 1 base, with 11 bases between the two germline ends. The CDR3 totals 13 residues. For the CDR3, the DNA is TGTGCCAGCCCCGTGAGCCCGAACACTGAAGCTTTCTTT. This sequence encodes CASPVSPNTEAFF.

The rearrangement uses TRBV7-8 and TRBJ1-1; D uncertain. V dropped 0 bases and J dropped 5 bases, with 7 bases sitting between them. CDR3 length: 13 residues. Germline CDR1 reads SGHVS; CDR2 reads FQNEAQ. CDR3 DNA: TGTGCCAGCAGCTTAGCCGGGAGAACTGAAGCTTTCTTT. Its translation: CASSLAGRTEAFF. Full variable domain (missing parts from reference TRBV7-8 and TRBJ1-1): GAGVSQSPRYKVAKRGQDVALRCDPISGHVSLFWYQQALGQGPEFLTYFQNEAQLDKSGLPSDRFFAERPEGSVSTLKIQRTQQEDSAVYLCASSLAGRTEAFFGQGTRLTVV.

The chain recombines TRBV5-1 with TRBJ2-1; 12 positions agree with TRBD2. V gave up 4 bases and J gave up 4 bases; unmatched junction bases: 6. From germline, CDR1 is SGHRS and CDR2 YFSETQ. The CDR3 is made up of 16 amino acids. The CDR3 DNA sequence: TGCGCCAGCAGCATAGGGACTAGCGGGTTATACAATGAGCAGTTCTTC. Protein: CASSIGTSGLYNEQFF. Full variable domain (rest looked up from reference TRBV5-1 and TRBJ2-1): KAGVTQTPRYLIKTRGQQVTLSCSPISGHRSVSWYQQTPGQGLQFLFEYFSETQRNKGNFPGRFSGRQFSNSRSEMNVSTLELGDSALYLCASSIGTSGLYNEQFFGPGTRLTVL.

V usage is TRBV7-8 and J usage is TRBJ1-5, with D maybe TRBD1 (6 bases). CDR1 and CDR2 (germline): SGHVS, FQNEAQ. V was trimmed by 1 base and J by 2 bases, leaving 6 bases between them. The CDR3 length is 14 residues. The CDR3 nucleotides are TGTGCCAGCAGCTTAGGACAGGGCAATCAGCCCCAGCATTTT. Translation: CASSLGQGNQPQHF. The whole variable domain, filled in from reference TRBV7-8 and TRBJ1-5, reads GAGVSQSPRYKVAKRGQDVALRCDPISGHVSLFWYQQALGQGPEFLTYFQNEAQLDKSGLPSDRFFAERPEGSVSTLKIQRTQQEDSAVYLCASSLGQGNQPQHFGDGTRLSIL.

This chain joins TRBV2 and TRBJ1-2; D remains unclear. With 2 bases removed from V and 1 base from J, the gap between germline ends came to 11 bases. The CDR3 is 15 residues long. CDR1 is SNHLY and CDR2 is FYNNEI in the germline V gene. Here the CDR3 DNA reads TGTGCCAGCAGTGAAACACATTTACTTAACTATGGCTACACCTTC. The encoded protein is CASSETHLLNYGYTF. Combining the CDR3 with reference TRBV2 and TRBJ1-2 gives the whole variable domain EPEVTQTPSHQVTQMGQEVILRCVPISNHLYFYWYRQILGQKVEFLVSFYNNEISEKSEIFDDQFSVERPDGSNFTLKIRSTKLEDSAMYFCASSETHLLNYGYTFGSGTRLTVV.

The chain joins TRBV6-5 to TRBJ1-5, with 9 bases lining up with TRBD1. The germline CDR1 and CDR2 sequences are MNHEY and SVGAGI. This CDR3 has 15 amino acids. Trimming removed 6 bases from V and 5 bases from J; junction bases left unmatched: 8. DNA for the CDR3: TGTGCCAGCAGGACGGGACAGGGATATCATCAGCCCCAGCATTTT. It translates to CASRTGQGYHQPQHF.

The V gene is TRBV10-3, the J gene TRBJ2-1; D is uncertain. This CDR3 has 16 amino acids. The ends were cut back, 4 bases at V and 0 bases at J, with 13 bases in the middle. Germline CDR1 reads ENHRY; CDR2 reads SYGVKD. CDR3 in DNA: TGTGCCATCAGTGCGACCCTCTCTCGCTCCTACAATGAGCAGTTCTTC. Its translation is CAISATLSRSYNEQFF.

This clone was seen only a few times. The chain uses TRBV6-5 and TRBJ2-1, with D possibly being TRBD2 (6 bases). Germline CDR1 MNHEY, CDR2 SVGAGI. V lost 0 bases and J 8 bases, leaving 17 bases between the germline ends. The CDR3 is 16 amino acids. The CDR3 region has the DNA TGTGCCAGCAGTTACTCCCAGACTAGGAGGTTCGATGAGCAGTTCTTC. Its translation is CASSYSQTRRFDEQFF.

The rearrangement joins TRBV5-1 to TRBJ1-4, with 10 bases matching TRBD1. This CDR3 has 16 amino acids. V was clipped by 3 bases and J by 0 bases; unmatched bases: 2. Germline V gives CDR1 SGHRS, CDR2 YFSETQ. CDR3 nucleotide sequence: TGCGCCAGCAGCTCGGGACAGGGGCCAACTAATGAAAAACTGTTTTTT. As protein: CASSSGQGPTNEKLFF.

This clone was seen a few times. The chain couples TRBV7-8 to TRBJ2-7, with D perhaps given as TRBD1 or TRBD2 (5 bases each). The ends were cut back, 3 bases at V and 5 bases at J, with 14 bases in the middle. The CDR3 contains 14 residues. CDR1 and CDR2 from the germline V gene are SGHVS and FQNEAQ. CDR3 nucleotide sequence: TGTGCCAGCAGCTTGACGGGGACCGGCCACGAGCAGTACTTC. Translated, it gives CASSLTGTGHEQYF. The full variable domain, in which reference TRBV7-8 and TRBJ2-7 provide the parts outside the CDR3, is GAGVSQSPRYKVAKRGQDVALRCDPISGHVSLFWYQQALGQGPEFLTYFQNEAQLDKSGLPSDRFFAERPEGSVSTLKIQRTQQEDSAVYLCASSLTGTGHEQYFGPGTRLTVT.

The chain joins TRBV15 to TRBJ2-1; D not certain. This CDR3 is built from 15 residues. Trimming left V 0 bases short and J 3 bases short, with 9 bases between. Germline V gene data show CDR1 as LNHNV and CDR2 as YYDKDF (reference sequence). CDR3 DNA sequence: TGTGCCACCAGCAGAGAAGGATCATTCTACAATGAGCAGTTCTTC. Amino acids: CATSREGSFYNEQFF.

This clone is a singleton in its sample. This sequence joins TRBV13 and TRBJ2-4; tentative D call: TRBD2 (5 bases). Trimming stripped 8 bases from V and 3 bases from J, with 17 bases between. The germline V gene encodes CDR1 PRHDT and CDR2 FYEKMQ (reference sequence). The CDR3 totals 15 residues. CDR3 residues: CASSEFGVGKNIQYF. Here the CDR3 DNA reads TGTGCCAGCTCAGAATTCGGGGTTGGCAAAAACATTCAGTACTTC.

This chain connects TRBV30 to TRBJ1-3, with 8 bases matching TRBD1. The CDR3 length is 14 residues. Germline V lookup: CDR1 GTSNPN, CDR2 SVGIG (reference sequence). With 8 bases clipped from V and 2 bases from J, the junction kept 8 bases outside the gene matches. The CDR3 here is CAGRTGLAGNTIYF. The CDR3 DNA reads as TGTGCCGGACGGACAGGGCTTGCTGGAAACACCATATATTTT.